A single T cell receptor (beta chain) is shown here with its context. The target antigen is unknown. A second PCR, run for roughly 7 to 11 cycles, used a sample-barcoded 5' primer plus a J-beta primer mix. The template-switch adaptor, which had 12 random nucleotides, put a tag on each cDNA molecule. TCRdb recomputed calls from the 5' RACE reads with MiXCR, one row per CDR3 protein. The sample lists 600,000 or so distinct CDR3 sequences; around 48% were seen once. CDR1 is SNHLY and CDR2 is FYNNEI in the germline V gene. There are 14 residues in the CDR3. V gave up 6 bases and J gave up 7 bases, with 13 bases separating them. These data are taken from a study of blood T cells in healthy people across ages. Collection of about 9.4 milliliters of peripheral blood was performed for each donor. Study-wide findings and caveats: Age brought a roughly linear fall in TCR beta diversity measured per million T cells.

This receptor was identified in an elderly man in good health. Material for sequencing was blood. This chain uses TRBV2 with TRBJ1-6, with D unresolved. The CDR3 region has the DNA TGTGCCAGCAGCCAAGAGGTGGCCAATTCACCCCTCCACTTT. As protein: CASSQEVANSPLHF.